The source of this T cell receptor beta chain is a study of radiation and T cells in renal cell carcinoma. About this clone itself: The target antigen is unknown. This CDR3 is also generated by other DNA sequences in the sample.

Points from the study as a whole: Without pretreatment biopsies, baseline tumor clonotype presence was undetermined.

TCRdb's table, derived via immunoSEQ multiplex PCR, lists solely in-frame clones and lacks some. The sample shows roughly 160,000 clones, around 90% of them seen only once. The sample's time point: blood 4 weeks post-SBRT, at nephrectomy. Stated treatment: 15 Gy SBRT to primary tumor, nephrectomy 4 weeks later. Blood was sampled at baseline, 2 weeks and 4 weeks after SBRT. Trimming pared 2 bases from V and 4 bases from J, leaving 5 bases between. CDR3 length: 12 amino acids. The germline V gene has CDR1 MNHNY and CDR2 SVGAGI (reference sequence). This clonotype was obtained from a woman between 45 and 65 years old with renal cell carcinoma. The sequencing used blood, collected from a patient whose treatment included radiotherapy and nephrectomy. The J gene is TRBJ1-1, the V gene TRBV6-6, with a weak D call TRBD1 (5 bases). The CDR3 nucleotides read TGTGCCAGCAGTTACGGGGGCACTGAAGCTTTCTTT. It translates to CASSYGGTEAFF.